Below are 28 T cell receptor beta chains sequenced from a single sample in a study of PD-L1 blockade in urothelial cancer. Here immunoSEQ multiplex PCR was the method, and the copy in TCRdb shows in-frame clones only, minus some. The repertoire includes roughly 84,000 clones, about 81% of them detected once, and approximately 9.5% sits in the top ten. The sequences come from PBMCs, collected around atezolizumab (anti-PD-L1) treatment. The receptors were sampled from a man between 65 and 85 years old with urothelial cancer.

J is TRBJ2-3 and V is TRBV11-2, with D hard to call. Germline V gene data show CDR1 as SGHAT and CDR2 as FQNNGV. V was trimmed by 5 bases and J by 3 bases, leaving 3 bases between them. The CDR3 consists of 11 residues. The CDR3 is CASSPTDTQYF. CDR3 nucleotides: TGTGCCAGCAGCCCAACAGATACGCAGTATTTT.

The chain uses TRBV7-8 and TRBJ2-1; D unresolved. This CDR3 is 15 amino acids long. V was shortened by 1 base and J by 4 bases, with 11 bases between the two germline ends. Germline V gene data show CDR1 as SGHVS and CDR2 as FQNEAQ. The CDR3 nucleotides read TGTGCCAGCAGCTTAGAGCGCGGCCTGTACAATGAGCAGTTCTTC. It is translated as CASSLERGLYNEQFF.

CDR3 nucleotide sequence: TGTGCCAGTACTCGGACAGGGGGCAGCAATCAGCCCCAGCATTTT. Its protein product is CASTRTGGSNQPQHF. The chain employs TRBV19 and TRBJ1-5; 11 bases fit TRBD1. Germline CDR1 and CDR2: LNHDA and SQIVND (reference sequence). V gave up 7 bases and J gave up 1 base; unmatched junction bases: 3. The CDR3 is 15 residues long. The full variable domain, its missing parts supplied by reference TRBV19 and TRBJ1-5, is DGGITQSPKYLFRKEGQNVTLSCEQNLNHDAMYWYRQDPGQGLRLIYYSQIVNDFQKGDIAEGYSVSREKKESFPLTVTSAQKNPTAFYLCASTRTGGSNQPQHFGDGTRLSIL.

The chain links TRBV18 to TRBJ2-1; perhaps TRBD2 as D (6 bases). The CDR3 sequence is 13 residues long. Germline V gene data show CDR1 as KGHSH and CDR2 as LQKENI. Deletions cut 4 bases from V and 5 bases from J, with 9 bases between. The CDR3 loop reads CASSQIADNEQFF. The CDR3 nucleotides are TGTGCCAGCTCACAGATAGCGGACAATGAGCAGTTCTTC. Full variable domain (outside the CDR3, taken from reference TRBV18 and TRBJ2-1): NAGVMQNPRHLVRRRGQEARLRCSPMKGHSHVYWYRQLPEEGLKFMVYLQKENIIDESGMPKERFSAEFPKEGPSILRIQQVVRGDSAAYFCASSQIADNEQFFGPGTRLTVL.

The rearrangement uses TRBV20-1 and TRBJ2-7, with D hard to call. Trimming stripped 2 bases from V and 6 bases from J, with 8 bases between. CDR1 and CDR2 (germline): DFQATT, SNEGSKA (reference sequence). The length of the CDR3 is 11 residues. The chain's CDR3 is CSARSRREQYF. DNA for the CDR3: TGCAGTGCTAGATCCAGGCGCGAGCAGTACTTC.

CDR3 region: CASSLSLYEQYF. CDR3 coding DNA: TGTGCCAGCAGCCTCTCACTCTACGAGCAGTACTTC. The chain couples TRBV11-2 to TRBJ2-7, with D unclear. The CDR3 is made up of 12 amino acids. Per germline, CDR1 SGHAT and CDR2 FQNNGV. V was cut by 5 bases and J by 3 bases, with 8 bases left in between. The variable domain in full, completed from reference TRBV11-2 and TRBJ2-7, reads EAGVAQSPRYKIIEKRQSVAFWCNPISGHATLYWYQQILGQGPKLLIQFQNNGVVDDSQLPKDRFSAERLKGVDSTLKIQPAKLEDSAVYLCASSLSLYEQYFGPGTRLTVT.

The genes are TRBV19 and TRBJ2-3, with 10 bases aligning to TRBD2. Germline CDR1 reads LNHDA; CDR2 reads SQIVND (reference sequence). Trimming took 4 bases from V and 4 from J; bases not matched to a gene: 11. The CDR3 is made up of 17 amino acids. In DNA, the CDR3 is TGTGCCAGTAGTACCCAGAGGACTAGCGGCGAAGCAGATACGCAGTATTTT. It encodes CASSTQRTSGEADTQYF.

The chain uses TRBV5-1 and TRBJ2-1, with 7 bases fitting TRBD2. This CDR3 is built from 17 residues. The J segment lost 0 bases and the V segment lost 4 bases, leaving 10 bases of the junction unmatched. CDR1 is SGHRS, CDR2 YFSETQ, per germline. The CDR3 spells CASSPTAERGSYNEQFF. DNA for the CDR3: TGCGCCAGCAGCCCGACAGCCGAGCGGGGCTCCTACAATGAGCAGTTCTTC.

The chain links TRBV27 to TRBJ2-1; 7 nucleotides line up with TRBD2. This CDR3 has 16 amino acids. The V and J ends lost 3 bases and 2 bases, in that order; junction bases with no gene match: 7. Germline V gives CDR1 MNHEY, CDR2 SMNVEV (reference sequence). CDR3 amino acids: CASSFALAETYNEQFF. The CDR3 DNA sequence: TGTGCCAGCAGTTTTGCTCTAGCGGAGACCTACAATGAGCAGTTCTTC.

This clone was observed a single time. The chain is built from TRBV5-4 and TRBJ1-1, with TRBD1 matching 7 bases. The CDR3 runs 15 residues. The V gene's germline CDR1 is SGHNT and CDR2 YYREEE (reference sequence). J lost 4 bases, V lost 3 bases, and 9 bases had no gene match. The CDR3 bases are TGTGCCAGCAGCTCCGGGACAGACCTTGGCACTGAAGCTTTCTTT. This sequence encodes CASSSGTDLGTEAFF.

This chain connects TRBV4-2 to TRBJ1-2; the match to TRBD1 covers 8 bases. This CDR3 spans 13 amino acids. Germline V CDR1 and CDR2: LGHNA, YNFKEQ. Germline trimming cut 4 bases from V and 3 bases from J; bases unmatched to any gene: 1. CDR3 residues: CASSPTGDYGYTF. The CDR3 DNA reads as TGTGCCAGCAGCCCGACAGGGGACTATGGCTACACCTTC.

The V gene is TRBV4-1, the J gene TRBJ2-2, with D maybe TRBD1 (6 bases). CDR1 and CDR2 (germline): MGHRA, YSYEKL. Trimming shortened V by 1 base and J by 6 bases, and 12 bases separated the two germline ends. CDR3 length: 15 residues. CDR3 protein: CASSQGHREAGELFF. CDR3 sequence (DNA): TGCGCCAGCAGCCAAGGCCACAGGGAAGCCGGGGAGCTGTTTTTT.

The chain has TRBV6-1 and TRBJ1-2; D perhaps matches TRBD1 (5 bases). With 5 bases removed from V and 6 bases from J, the gap between germline ends came to 13 bases. The CDR3 runs to 13 residues. Germline assignment: CDR1 MNHNS and CDR2 SASEGT. This CDR3 is CASSRSGEDGYTF. The CDR3, as DNA: TGTGCCAGCAGTAGGTCGGGGGAGGATGGCTACACCTTC.

The chain combines TRBV19 with TRBJ1-5; no reliable D call. V shed 3 bases and J shed 5 bases, with 8 bases lying between them. The CDR3 runs 13 residues. Germline V gene sequence: CDR1 LNHDA, CDR2 SQIVND (reference sequence). The CDR3 region is CASSMAADQPQHF. DNA for the CDR3: TGTGCCAGTAGTATGGCAGCGGATCAGCCCCAGCATTTT. Full variable domain (rest looked up from reference TRBV19 and TRBJ1-5): DGGITQSPKYLFRKEGQNVTLSCEQNLNHDAMYWYRQDPGQGLRLIYYSQIVNDFQKGDIAEGYSVSREKKESFPLTVTSAQKNPTAFYLCASSMAADQPQHFGDGTRLSIL.

This sequence joins TRBV6-1 and TRBJ1-5; 10 nucleotides match TRBD1. Losses at the gene ends were 4 bases for V and 3 bases for J; bases not matched to a gene: 3. CDR3 length: 15 residues. Per the germline V gene, CDR1 is MNHNS and CDR2 is SASEGT. CDR3 sequence: CASSGGQGFNQPQHF. The CDR3 DNA is TGTGCCAGCAGTGGGGGACAGGGGTTCAATCAGCCCCAGCATTTT.

The gene calls are TRBV2 and TRBJ2-5, with 15 bases aligning to TRBD2. CDR1 and CDR2 from the germline V gene are SNHLY and FYNNEI. J lost 2 bases, V lost 6 bases, and 10 bases had no gene match. The CDR3 totals 18 residues. The CDR3 sequence: CASSQHGGLAGGQETQYF. CDR3 DNA: TGTGCCAGCAGCCAACACGGCGGACTAGCGGGGGGGCAAGAGACCCAGTACTTC. The variable domain in full, with the rest retrieved from reference TRBV2 and TRBJ2-5, is EPEVTQTPSHQVTQMGQEVILRCVPISNHLYFYWYRQILGQKVEFLVSFYNNEISEKSEIFDDQFSVERPDGSNFTLKIRSTKLEDSAMYFCASSQHGGLAGGQETQYFGPGTRLLVL.

The chain is built from TRBV19 and TRBJ2-7; 7 bases align to TRBD1. The V gene's germline CDR1 is LNHDA and CDR2 SQIVND (reference sequence). This CDR3 has 15 residues. The V and J ends lost 3 bases and 0 bases, in that order; junction bases with no gene match: 5. The CDR3 DNA follows: TGTGCCAGTAGTATTGCAGGGGACAGCTCCTACGAGCAGTACTTC. This codes for CASSIAGDSSYEQYF.

CDR3 residues: CAWSAQGLAGAYEQYF. DNA for the CDR3: TGTGCCTGGAGTGCACAGGGACTAGCGGGAGCCTACGAGCAGTACTTC. The V and J genes are TRBV30 and TRBJ2-7, with TRBD2 identical over 14 bases. Germline-derived CDR1 and CDR2 are GTSNPN and SVGIG (reference sequence). This CDR3 region has 16 residues. The junction had 4 bases not matched to a gene; V was cut back by 1 base and J by 2 bases.

This rearrangement joins TRBV7-2 to TRBJ2-5; 10 bases are a match to TRBD2. The CDR3 sequence is 15 residues long. After removal of 7 bases from V and 5 bases from J, the junction contained 10 bases not matched to a gene. Germline CDR1 SGHTA, CDR2 FQGNSA. Here the CDR3 reads CASNRYSGGRETQYF. As DNA, the CDR3 is TGTGCCAGCAACAGATATAGCGGGGGGCGGGAGACCCAGTACTTC.

The V call is TRBV7-3, the J call TRBJ2-1; 7 nucleotides match TRBD2. With V trimmed by 5 bases and J by 7 bases, 11 bases remained unmatched. CDR1 is SGHTA, CDR2 FQGTGA, per germline. The CDR3 sequence is 15 residues long. CDR3 sequence: CASSQRGSQRNEQFF. In DNA, the CDR3 is TGTGCCAGCAGCCAGCGGGGTAGCCAGCGTAATGAGCAGTTCTTC.

The table lists this clone with a count of one. The rearrangement links TRBV6-5 to TRBJ2-7, with 8 positions matching TRBD1. In germline, CDR1 is MNHEY, CDR2 SVGAGI. The CDR3 covers 12 residues. With V trimmed by 8 bases and J by 3 bases, 3 bases remained unmatched. The CDR3 DNA sequence: TGTGCCAGCGGACAGGGAAACTACGAGCAGTACTTC. This encodes CASGQGNYEQYF.

The chain joins TRBV5-1 to TRBJ2-5, with D perhaps matching TRBD1 (7 bases). CDR3 length: 13 residues. Germline CDR1 is SGHRS and CDR2 is YFSETQ. With 4 bases removed from V and 5 bases from J, the gap between germline ends came to 12 bases. This chain's CDR3 is CASSQQGRETQYF. CDR3 in DNA: TGCGCCAGCAGCCAACAGGGGAGGGAGACCCAGTACTTC. Variable domain in full (rest from reference TRBV5-1 and TRBJ2-5): KAGVTQTPRYLIKTRGQQVTLSCSPISGHRSVSWYQQTPGQGLQFLFEYFSETQRNKGNFPGRFSGRQFSNSRSEMNVSTLELGDSALYLCASSQQGRETQYFGPGTRLLVL.

The rearrangement uses TRBV7-2 and TRBJ1-1; D is undetermined. This CDR3 comprises 13 residues. The germline V gene has CDR1 SGHTA and CDR2 FQGNSA. Deletions cut 0 bases from V and 1 base from J, with 3 bases between. The CDR3: CASSLAGNTEAFF. CDR3 in DNA: TGTGCCAGCAGCTTAGCCGGGAACACTGAAGCTTTCTTT.

This chain connects TRBV11-3 to TRBJ2-1; the match to TRBD2 covers 12 bases. The CDR3 is 15 residues long. Per the germline V gene, CDR1 is SGHNT and CDR2 is YENEEA. The J segment lost 8 bases and the V segment lost 1 base, leaving 3 bases of the junction unmatched. CDR3 DNA sequence: TGTGCCAGCAGCTTAGCAGGACTAGCGGGGCATGAGCAGTTCTTC. Translating gives CASSLAGLAGHEQFF.

J is TRBJ2-3 and V is TRBV19; 12 bases match TRBD2. The CDR3 sequence is 15 residues long. CDR1 is LNHDA, CDR2 SQIVND, per germline (reference sequence). The V and J ends lost 6 bases and 4 bases, in that order; junction bases with no gene match: 5. In DNA, the CDR3 is TGTGCCAGTAGCACTAGCGGGGGGCGCTCAGATACGCAGTATTTT. It specifies CASSTSGGRSDTQYF.

This clone is a singleton in its sample. The V and J genes are TRBV4-2 and TRBJ2-3; 11 bases agree with TRBD2. The CDR3 has 15 residues. Germline lookup yields CDR1 LGHNA and CDR2 YNFKEQ. The trim removed 1 base at V and 6 bases at J, leaving 3 bases unmatched. The CDR3, as DNA: TGTGCCAGCAGCCAAGGGCTAGCGGGGGGTGATACGCAGTATTTT. The encoded protein is CASSQGLAGGDTQYF.

The V and J genes are TRBV29-1 and TRBJ1-5; tentative D call: TRBD1 (5 bases). Between the trimmed V and J ends, which lost 4 bases and 6 bases, there was a span of 16 bases. CDR1 and CDR2 (germline): SQVTM, ANQGSEA. The CDR3 is 14 residues long. CDR3 sequence (DNA): TGCAGCGTTGCATTAGGAACAGGCTCTCAGCCCCAGCATTTT. The encoded protein is CSVALGTGSQPQHF. The whole variable domain, remainder taken from reference TRBV29-1 and TRBJ1-5, is SAVISQKPSRDICQRGTSLTIQCQVDSQVTMMFWYRQQPGQSLTLIATANQGSEATYESGFVIDKFPISRPNLTFSTLTVSNMSPEDSSIYLCSVALGTGSQPQHFGDGTRLSIL.

CDR3 in amino acids: CASGTGDRGGEKLFF. In DNA form, the CDR3 reads TGTGCCAGCGGAACTGGGGACAGGGGAGGAGAAAAACTGTTTTTT. The V gene is TRBV28, the J gene TRBJ1-4; 10 nucleotides match TRBD1. The V gene's germline CDR1 is MDHEN and CDR2 SYDVKM. With 8 bases clipped from V and 8 bases from J, the junction kept 11 bases outside the gene matches. The CDR3 covers 15 residues.